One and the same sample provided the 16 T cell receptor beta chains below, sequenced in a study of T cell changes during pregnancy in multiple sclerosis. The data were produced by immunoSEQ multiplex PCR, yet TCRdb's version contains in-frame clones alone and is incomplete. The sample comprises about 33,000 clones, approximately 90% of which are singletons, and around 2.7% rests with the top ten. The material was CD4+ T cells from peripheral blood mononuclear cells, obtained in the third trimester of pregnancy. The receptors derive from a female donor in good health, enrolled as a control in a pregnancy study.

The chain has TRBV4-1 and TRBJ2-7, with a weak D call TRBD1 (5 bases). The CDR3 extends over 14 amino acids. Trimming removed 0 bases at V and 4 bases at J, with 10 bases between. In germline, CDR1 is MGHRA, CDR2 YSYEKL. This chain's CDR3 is CASSQEDSPYEQYF. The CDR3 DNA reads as TGCGCCAGCAGCCAAGAAGACAGTCCATACGAGCAGTACTTC.

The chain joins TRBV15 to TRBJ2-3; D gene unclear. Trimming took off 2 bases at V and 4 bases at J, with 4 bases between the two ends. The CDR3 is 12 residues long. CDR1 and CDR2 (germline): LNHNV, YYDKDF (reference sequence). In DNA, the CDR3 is TGTGCCACCAGCAGACGCGCAGATACGCAGTATTTT. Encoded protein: CATSRRADTQYF.

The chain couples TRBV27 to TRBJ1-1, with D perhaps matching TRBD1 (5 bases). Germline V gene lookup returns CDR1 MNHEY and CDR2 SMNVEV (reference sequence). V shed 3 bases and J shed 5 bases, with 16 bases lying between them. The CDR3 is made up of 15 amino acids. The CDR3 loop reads CASSLGGGGRTEAFF. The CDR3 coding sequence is TGTGCCAGCAGTTTGGGCGGGGGTGGGAGGACTGAAGCTTTCTTT.

The CDR3, as DNA: TGTGCCAGCAGCTTGGTTGGGCTTGAACAAGAGACCCAGTACTTC. Translating it yields CASSLVGLEQETQYF. This rearrangement joins TRBV5-4 to TRBJ2-5; D is uncertain. This CDR3 is 15 amino acids long. Germline V gene data show CDR1 as SGHNT and CDR2 as YYREEE (reference sequence). V lost 0 bases and J lost 2, with 11 bases in between.

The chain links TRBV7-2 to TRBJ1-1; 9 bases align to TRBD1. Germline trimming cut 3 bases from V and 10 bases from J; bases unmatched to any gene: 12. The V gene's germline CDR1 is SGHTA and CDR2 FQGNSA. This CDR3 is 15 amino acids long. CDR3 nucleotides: TGTGCCAGCAGCTTGGAAACAGGGGGCTCGATTGTAGCTTTCTTT. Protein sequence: CASSLETGGSIVAFF.

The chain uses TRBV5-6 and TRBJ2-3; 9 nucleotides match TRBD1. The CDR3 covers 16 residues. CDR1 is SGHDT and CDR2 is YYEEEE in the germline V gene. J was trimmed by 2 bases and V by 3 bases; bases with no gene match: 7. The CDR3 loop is CASSYPRDRDTDTQYF. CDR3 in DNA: TGTGCCAGCAGCTACCCCCGGGACAGGGACACAGATACGCAGTATTTT.

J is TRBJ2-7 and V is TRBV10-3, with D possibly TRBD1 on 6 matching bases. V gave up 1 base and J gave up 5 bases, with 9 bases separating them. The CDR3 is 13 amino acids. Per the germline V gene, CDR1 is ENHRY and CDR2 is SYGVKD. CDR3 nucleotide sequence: TGTGCCATCAGTGAGTTTACAGGGAACGAGCAGTACTTC. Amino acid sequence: CAISEFTGNEQYF.

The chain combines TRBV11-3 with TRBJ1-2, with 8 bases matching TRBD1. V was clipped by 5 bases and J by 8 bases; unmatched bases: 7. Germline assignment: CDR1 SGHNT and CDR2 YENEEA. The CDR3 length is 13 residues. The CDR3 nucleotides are TGTGCCAGCAGCCACGGACAGGGTCGAGGCTACACCTTC. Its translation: CASSHGQGRGYTF. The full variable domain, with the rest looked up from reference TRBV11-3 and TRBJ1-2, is EAGVVQSPRYKIIEKKQPVAFWCNPISGHNTLYWYLQNLGQGPELLIRYENEEAVDDSQLPKDRFSAERLKGVDSTLKIQPAELGDSAVYLCASSHGQGRGYTFGSGTRLTVV.

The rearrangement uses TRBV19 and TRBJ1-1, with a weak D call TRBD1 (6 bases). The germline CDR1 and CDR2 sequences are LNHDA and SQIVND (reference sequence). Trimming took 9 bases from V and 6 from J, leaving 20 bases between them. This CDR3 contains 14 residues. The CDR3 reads CASATGSGYAEAFF. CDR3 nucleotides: TGTGCCAGCGCTACAGGGTCGGGCTACGCTGAAGCTTTCTTT.

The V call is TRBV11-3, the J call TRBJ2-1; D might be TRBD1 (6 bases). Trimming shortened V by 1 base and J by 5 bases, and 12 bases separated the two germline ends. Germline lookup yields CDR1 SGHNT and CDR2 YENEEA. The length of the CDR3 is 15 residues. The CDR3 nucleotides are TGTGCCAGCAGCTTAGCGTCCGGGACACACAATGAGCAGTTCTTC. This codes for CASSLASGTHNEQFF.

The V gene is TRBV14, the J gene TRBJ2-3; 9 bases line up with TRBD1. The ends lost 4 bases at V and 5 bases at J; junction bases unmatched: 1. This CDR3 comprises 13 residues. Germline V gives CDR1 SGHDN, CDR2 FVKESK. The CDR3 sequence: CASSRQGGDTQYF. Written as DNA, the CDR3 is TGTGCCAGCAGCCGACAGGGGGGAGATACGCAGTATTTT. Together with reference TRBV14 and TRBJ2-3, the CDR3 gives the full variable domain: EAGVTQFPSHSVIEKGQTVTLRCDPISGHDNLYWYRRVMGKEIKFLLHFVKESKQDESGMPNNRFLAERTGGTYSTLKVQPAELEDSGVYFCASSRQGGDTQYFGPGTRLTVL.

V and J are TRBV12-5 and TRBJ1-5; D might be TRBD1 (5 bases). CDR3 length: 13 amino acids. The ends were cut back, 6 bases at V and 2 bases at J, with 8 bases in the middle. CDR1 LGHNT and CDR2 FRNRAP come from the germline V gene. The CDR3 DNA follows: TGTGCTAGTGGGACGGGGGGCAATCAGCCCCAGCATTTT. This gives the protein CASGTGGNQPQHF.

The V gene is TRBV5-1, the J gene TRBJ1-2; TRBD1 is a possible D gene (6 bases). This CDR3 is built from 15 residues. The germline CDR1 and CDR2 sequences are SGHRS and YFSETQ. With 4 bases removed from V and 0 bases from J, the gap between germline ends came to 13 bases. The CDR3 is CASSDGGAANYGYTF. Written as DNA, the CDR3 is TGCGCCAGCAGCGACGGGGGGGCCGCTAACTATGGCTACACCTTC.

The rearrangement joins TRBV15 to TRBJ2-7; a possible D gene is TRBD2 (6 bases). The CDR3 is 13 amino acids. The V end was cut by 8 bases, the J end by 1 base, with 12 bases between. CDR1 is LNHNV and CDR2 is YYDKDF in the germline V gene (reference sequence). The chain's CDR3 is CATSGTLSYEQYF. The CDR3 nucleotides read TGTGCCACCTCCGGGACTCTTTCCTACGAGCAGTACTTC.

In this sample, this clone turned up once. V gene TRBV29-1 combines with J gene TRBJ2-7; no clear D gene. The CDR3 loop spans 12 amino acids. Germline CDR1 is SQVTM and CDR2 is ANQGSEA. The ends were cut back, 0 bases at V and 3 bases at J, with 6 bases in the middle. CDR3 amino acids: CSVEEESYEQYF. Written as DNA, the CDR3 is TGCAGCGTTGAAGAGGAGAGCTACGAGCAGTACTTC.

This CDR3 is CASSGRTGGNQPQHF. The CDR3 DNA sequence: TGTGCCAGCAGTGGTCGGACAGGGGGCAATCAGCCCCAGCATTTT. The J gene is TRBJ1-5, the V gene TRBV2, with 9 bases lining up with TRBD1. Germline V gene sequence: CDR1 SNHLY, CDR2 FYNNEI. Germline trimming cut 4 bases from V and 2 bases from J; bases unmatched to any gene: 3. This CDR3 has 15 amino acids.